What follows are 18 T cell receptor beta chains derived from one specimen sequenced in a study of blood T cell repertoires in COVID-19. TCRdb's table, derived via immunoSEQ multiplex PCR, lists solely in-frame clones and lacks some. The sample consists of 350,000 to 450,000 clones, more than 70% of them appearing once. The material sequenced was peripheral blood. These receptors were taken from a woman in her sixties with COVID-19, enrolled during active disease.

The J gene is TRBJ2-2, the V gene TRBV5-1; 8 nucleotides align to TRBD1. Germline V lookup: CDR1 SGHRS, CDR2 YFSETQ. The CDR3 loop spans 17 amino acids. Germline trimming cut 0 bases from V and 2 bases from J; bases unmatched to any gene: 6. CDR3 region: CASSLASGQVNTGELFF. As DNA, the CDR3 is TGCGCCAGCAGCTTGGCCTCGGGACAGGTTAACACCGGGGAGCTGTTTTTT.

The J gene is TRBJ1-5, the V gene TRBV6-6, with TRBD1 as a possible D gene (6 bases). V lost 2 bases, J lost 7 bases, and 12 bases lay in between. Per the germline V gene, CDR1 is MNHNY and CDR2 is SVGAGI (reference sequence). The CDR3 has 14 amino acids. CDR3 residues: CASSYVEGGQPQHF. The DNA of the CDR3 is TGTGCCAGCAGTTACGTTGAGGGGGGGCAGCCCCAGCATTTT.

The chain uses TRBV27 and TRBJ2-7; D might be TRBD1 (5 bases). Germline CDR1 and CDR2: MNHEY and SMNVEV (reference sequence). The CDR3 is 12 amino acids. Trimming took 5 bases from V and 6 from J, leaving 11 bases between them. The CDR3 bases are TGTGCCAGCAGTCCTTTTAGGGGCGAGCAGTACTTC. Translating gives CASSPFRGEQYF.

The genes are TRBV27 and TRBJ2-1, with 8 bases lining up with TRBD2. The CDR3 consists of 15 residues. The V and J ends lost 0 bases and 4 bases, in that order; junction bases with no gene match: 2. The germline V gene encodes CDR1 MNHEY and CDR2 SMNVEV (reference sequence). The chain's CDR3 is CASSLSSGVYNEQFF. The CDR3 DNA is TGTGCCAGCAGTTTATCTAGCGGGGTGTACAATGAGCAGTTCTTC.

V usage is TRBV19 and J usage is TRBJ1-1, with 7 bases fitting TRBD1. Trimming took 4 bases from V and 7 from J; bases not matched to a gene: 9. CDR3 size: 14 residues. CDR1 and CDR2 from the germline V gene are LNHDA and SQIVND (reference sequence). Here the CDR3 reads CASSRGQAINEAFF. CDR3 DNA sequence: TGTGCCAGTAGTAGAGGACAGGCAATAAATGAAGCTTTCTTT. Full variable domain (missing parts from reference TRBV19 and TRBJ1-1): DGGITQSPKYLFRKEGQNVTLSCEQNLNHDAMYWYRQDPGQGLRLIYYSQIVNDFQKGDIAEGYSVSREKKESFPLTVTSAQKNPTAFYLCASSRGQAINEAFFGQGTRLTVV.

This clone was recorded at least ten times. Written as DNA, the CDR3 is TGTGCCAGCAGCCCACAGGGGAGGTATGGCTACACCTTC. Its translation is CASSPQGRYGYTF. The chain links TRBV2 to TRBJ1-2, with TRBD1 identical over 7 bases. The CDR3 runs to 13 residues. Germline CDR1 reads SNHLY; CDR2 reads FYNNEI. V lost 6 bases, J lost 5 bases, and 6 bases stayed unmatched.

This chain connects TRBV4-1 to TRBJ2-2, with D possibly matching TRBD1 (5 bases). Trimming stripped 4 bases from V and 7 bases from J, with 13 bases between. Per germline, CDR1 MGHRA and CDR2 YSYEKL. This CDR3 region has 14 residues. CDR3 in amino acids: CASSPQAGYGELFF. CDR3 sequence (DNA): TGCGCCAGCAGCCCCCAGGCAGGGTACGGGGAGCTGTTTTTT.

This sequence joins TRBV5-6 and TRBJ2-3, with 10 bases that match TRBD2. The CDR3 consists of 16 residues. The germline V gene encodes CDR1 SGHDT and CDR2 YYEEEE. V was clipped by 5 bases and J by 2 bases; unmatched bases: 8. CDR3 DNA: TGTGCCAGCAGGGGGGAGCGGGGGGGCCTCACAGATACGCAGTATTTT. Translating gives CASRGERGGLTDTQYF.

The chain has TRBV5-1 and TRBJ2-5; maybe TRBD2 (5 bases). Trimming left V 4 bases short and J 2 bases short, with 12 bases between. The germline gives CDR1 SGHRS, CDR2 YFSETQ. The CDR3 has 14 amino acids. CDR3 DNA: TGCGCCAGCAGCACGGCGGCGGGTCAAGAGACCCAGTACTTC. It translates to CASSTAAGQETQYF. Using reference TRBV5-1 and TRBJ2-5 for the parts outside the CDR3, the full variable domain is KAGVTQTPRYLIKTRGQQVTLSCSPISGHRSVSWYQQTPGQGLQFLFEYFSETQRNKGNFPGRFSGRQFSNSRSEMNVSTLELGDSALYLCASSTAAGQETQYFGPGTRLLVL.

The chain is built from TRBV7-6 and TRBJ2-3, with D possibly being TRBD1 (5 bases). V lost 6 bases and J 4 bases, leaving 11 bases between the germline ends. Germline V CDR1 and CDR2: SGHVS, FNYEAQ. The CDR3 is 13 residues long. CDR3 coding DNA: TGTGCCAGCAGTTCTGACAGTCCAGATACGCAGTATTTT. It yields the protein CASSSDSPDTQYF.

CDR3 nucleotides: TGTGCCAGCAGCTCACAGGGTTCTAGCGAGACCCAGTACTTC. Its protein product is CASSSQGSSETQYF. This sequence joins TRBV7-2 and TRBJ2-5; D may be TRBD1 (6 bases). CDR3 length: 14 residues. V was pared by 4 bases and J by 5 bases, with 14 bases between. Germline V gives CDR1 SGHTA, CDR2 FQGNSA.

The V and J genes are TRBV19 and TRBJ2-1, with 8 bases aligning to TRBD1. This CDR3 contains 13 residues. The V gene's germline CDR1 is LNHDA and CDR2 SQIVND (reference sequence). Trimming removed 8 bases from V and 7 bases from J; junction bases left unmatched: 7. For the CDR3, the DNA is TGTGCCAGTGGGACAGGCGAAAGGAATGAGCAGTTCTTC. Its protein is CASGTGERNEQFF.

The chain couples TRBV4-2 to TRBJ2-7; 12 bases map to TRBD2. CDR1 and CDR2 (germline): LGHNA, YNFKEQ. The V gene end was trimmed by 4 bases and the J gene end by 4 bases; junction bases not matched to a gene: 5. This CDR3 region has 15 residues. CDR3 residues: CASSLWTSGVYEQYF. In nucleotides, the CDR3 is TGTGCCAGCAGCCTTTGGACTAGCGGGGTTTACGAGCAGTACTTC.

This clone occurred a few times. The CDR3 DNA follows: TGTGCCAGCAGCCATCCCCTTCACACCGGGGAGCTGTTTTTT. This encodes CASSHPLHTGELFF. This chain joins TRBV3-1 (or the pseudogene TRBV3-2) and TRBJ2-2; D is unclear. Trimming removed 3 bases at V and 3 bases at J, with 8 bases between. CDR3 size: 14 residues. CDR1 is LGHDT, CDR2 YNNKEL, per germline (reference sequence).

The chain carries TRBV15 and TRBJ1-3; D might be TRBD1 (6 bases). V was clipped by 3 bases and J by 2 bases, with 14 bases between them. Germline V CDR1 and CDR2: LNHNV, YYDKDF (reference sequence). The CDR3 loop spans 16 amino acids. The CDR3 spells CATSRGTGITGNTIYF. The CDR3 nucleotides read TGTGCCACCAGCAGGGGTACAGGGATCACTGGAAACACCATATATTTT.

This chain connects TRBV18 to TRBJ1-1; no firm D call. The CDR3 has 13 residues. V lost 5 bases to trimming and J lost 6 bases, with 13 bases between them. From germline, CDR1 is KGHSH and CDR2 LQKENI. DNA of the CDR3: TGTGCCAGCTCAGAACGCCGGGATTCTGAAGCTTTCTTT. This sequence encodes CASSERRDSEAFF.

This rearrangement joins TRBV4-1 to TRBJ1-3; D not certain. V dropped 0 bases and J dropped 0 bases, with 12 bases sitting between them. CDR3 length: 17 amino acids. Germline CDR1 is MGHRA and CDR2 is YSYEKL. CDR3 in amino acids: CASSQEIYRPSGNTIYF. The CDR3 DNA is TGCGCCAGCAGCCAAGAGATCTACAGACCCTCTGGAAACACCATATATTTT.

The chain joins TRBV27 to TRBJ1-6; D is unclear. V gave up 4 bases and J gave up 5 bases, with 6 bases separating them. The CDR3 totals 13 residues. Germline CDR1 MNHEY, CDR2 SMNVEV (reference sequence). The CDR3 DNA follows: TGTGCCAGCAGTTGGACTGATAATTCACCCCTCCACTTT. It specifies CASSWTDNSPLHF.